One and the same sample provided the 27 T cell receptor beta chains below, sequenced in a study of T-cell memory formation after mild COVID-19. MiXCR was run by TCRdb on the 5' RACE reads, yielding one entry per CDR3 protein. The data hold approximately 570,000 distinct CDR3 sequences, with under 20% observed a single time. Sample: PBMCs or a T cell subset sorted from them (not recorded which). The receptor set was obtained from an adult woman who had mild COVID-19 (a few samples of this study predate the infection). Cell type and time point are not known.

The gene calls are TRBV6-6 and TRBJ2-1; 11 bases map to TRBD2. The ends lost 4 bases at V and 7 bases at J; junction bases unmatched: 9. The CDR3 runs to 16 residues. Germline V CDR1 and CDR2: MNHNY, SVGAGI (reference sequence). CDR3 coding DNA: TGTGCCAGCAGTTCCCAACTAGCGGGAGTACGAAATGAGCAGTTCTTC. This sequence encodes CASSSQLAGVRNEQFF.

This chain links TRBV15 with TRBJ2-7, with TRBD2 as a possible D gene (6 bases). The CDR3 consists of 13 residues. Trimming removed 0 bases from V and 5 bases from J, with 8 bases in between. Germline CDR1 and CDR2: LNHNV and YYDKDF (reference sequence). The CDR3 reads CATSRDRGNEQYF. DNA for the CDR3: TGTGCCACCAGCAGAGATCGGGGGAACGAGCAGTACTTC.

The rearrangement joins TRBV4-3 to TRBJ1-2; weak D call: TRBD1 (5 bases). Trimming pared 0 bases from V and 5 bases from J, leaving 13 bases between. CDR3 length equals 15 residues. CDR1 LGHNA and CDR2 YSLEER come from the germline V gene. CDR3 loop: CASSQDSGLSYGYTF. In DNA, the CDR3 is TGCGCCAGCAGCCAAGATTCAGGGCTGAGTTATGGCTACACCTTC.

This clonotype was counted ten times or more. V is TRBV9 and J is TRBJ1-6; a weak D match, TRBD1 (6 bases). CDR1 is SGDLS, CDR2 YYNGEE, per germline. V lost 3 bases, J lost 8 bases, and 9 bases lay in between. The CDR3 has 13 amino acids. The CDR3 spells CASSGGAHSPLHF. CDR3 DNA sequence: TGTGCCAGCAGCGGGGGGGCTCATTCACCCCTCCACTTT.

This chain joins TRBV7-2 and TRBJ1-5; no firm D call. The germline gives CDR1 SGHTA, CDR2 FQGNSA. V was cut by 5 bases and J by 0 bases, with 11 bases left in between. The CDR3 is made up of 15 amino acids. The CDR3 DNA reads as TGTGCCAGCAGCCGATCTGTATATAGCAATCAGCCCCAGCATTTT. Translation: CASSRSVYSNQPQHF.

This clonotype showed up just a few times. CDR3 DNA sequence: TGTGCCACCAGCCCATGGGATGACCAAGAGACCCAGTACTTC. Translation gives CATSPWDDQETQYF. V gene TRBV24-1 combines with J gene TRBJ2-5; D is undetermined. The CDR3 extends over 14 amino acids. Germline-derived CDR1 and CDR2 are KGHDR and SFDVKD. The V end was cut by 7 bases, the J end by 0 bases, with 11 bases between.

This chain uses TRBV14 with TRBJ2-7, with 9 bases fitting TRBD1. V shed 4 bases and J 3 bases; nucleotides not matched to a gene: 7. The CDR3 totals 15 residues. Germline CDR1 reads SGHDN; CDR2 reads FVKESK. The CDR3 sequence: CASSRGGTGSYEQYF. CDR3 in DNA: TGTGCCAGCAGCCGGGGGGGGACAGGGAGCTACGAGCAGTACTTC. Based on the CDR3 plus reference TRBV14 and TRBJ2-7, the full variable domain is EAGVTQFPSHSVIEKGQTVTLRCDPISGHDNLYWYRRVMGKEIKFLLHFVKESKQDESGMPNNRFLAERTGGTYSTLKVQPAELEDSGVYFCASSRGGTGSYEQYFGPGTRLTVT.

This clonotype turned up a few times. The chain joins TRBV6-6 to TRBJ1-1; no firm D call. The V gene lost 2 bases and the J gene lost 1 base, with 8 bases spanning the gap. Germline CDR1 reads MNHNY; CDR2 reads SVGAGI (reference sequence). The length of the CDR3 is 14 residues. In DNA, the CDR3 is TGTGCCAGCAGTTACCAGGAAGAGAACACTGAAGCTTTCTTT. It is translated as CASSYQEENTEAFF.

A few counts support this clonotype. This chain connects TRBV7-6 to TRBJ2-7; D is unclear. CDR3 length: 12 residues. The V and J ends lost 0 bases and 6 bases respectively, with 6 bases between them. The germline V gene encodes CDR1 SGHVS and CDR2 FNYEAQ. This chain's CDR3 is CASSLAEGEQYF. CDR3 coding DNA: TGTGCCAGCAGCTTAGCCGAAGGCGAGCAGTACTTC.

The chain links TRBV7-9 to TRBJ1-3; D gene uncertain. This CDR3 spans 13 amino acids. Germline V lookup: CDR1 SEHNR, CDR2 FQNEAQ (reference sequence). Trimming removed 0 bases at V and 7 bases at J, with 7 bases between. The CDR3 coding sequence is TGTGCCAGCAGCTTAGCCATCGATAACACCATATATTTT. It encodes CASSLAIDNTIYF.

The V and J genes are TRBV7-9 and TRBJ1-6; D gene uncertain. Per the germline V gene, CDR1 is SEHNR and CDR2 is FQNEAQ (reference sequence). Trimming shortened V by 5 bases and J by 7 bases, and 18 bases separated the two germline ends. This CDR3 is 16 amino acids long. The CDR3 spells CASSHRGGPLNSPLHF. CDR3 DNA sequence: TGTGCCAGCAGCCACCGGGGTGGTCCACTAAATTCACCCCTCCACTTT.

The chain links TRBV6-1 to TRBJ2-5; 12 bases are a match to TRBD2. CDR1 and CDR2 from the germline V gene are MNHNS and SASEGT. The CDR3 consists of 18 residues. V lost 1 base, J lost 4 bases, and 10 bases stayed unmatched. DNA of the CDR3: TGTGCCAGCAGTGAAGGTCTCCTAGCGGGGGGGCTGGGAGAGACCCAGTACTTC. Its translation: CASSEGLLAGGLGETQYF.

DNA for the CDR3: TGCGCCAGCAGGAGGGACAGCATGAACACTGAAGCTTTCTTT. Translation gives CASRRDSMNTEAFF. The chain links TRBV5-1 to TRBJ1-1; TRBD1 agrees at 7 bases. Germline values: CDR1 SGHRS, CDR2 YFSETQ. CDR3 length: 14 amino acids. V gave up 5 bases and J gave up 0 bases; unmatched junction bases: 4.

V is TRBV19 and J is TRBJ1-4; D call uncertain. V lost 3 bases to trimming and J lost 5 bases, with 10 bases between them. CDR1 is LNHDA and CDR2 is SQIVND in the germline V gene (reference sequence). This CDR3 comprises 14 residues. The CDR3 region is CASSMGRGNEKLFF. CDR3 bases: TGTGCCAGTAGTATGGGTCGTGGGAATGAAAAACTGTTTTTT.

This clonotype was detected only a few times. The chain joins TRBV2 to TRBJ1-2; D is unclear. Germline-derived CDR1 and CDR2 are SNHLY and FYNNEI. The CDR3 has 12 amino acids. The V end lost 6 bases, the J end lost 5 bases, and 10 bases lay between the germline ends. DNA of the CDR3: TGTGCCAGCAGATCAAGTGATTATGGCTACACCTTC. Its translation is CASRSSDYGYTF.

This clonotype was observed a few times. The rearrangement uses TRBV5-1 and TRBJ2-5; 7 bases align to TRBD2. Germline values: CDR1 SGHRS, CDR2 YFSETQ. J was trimmed by 4 bases and V by 7 bases; bases with no gene match: 7. The CDR3 contains 13 residues. CDR3 DNA: TGCGCCAGCCAGCCTAGCGGAAGAGAGACCCAGTACTTC. Its translation: CASQPSGRETQYF.

Only a few counts were recorded for this clonotype. The chain has TRBV7-9 and TRBJ2-7, with D possibly matching TRBD1 (6 bases). The CDR3 is 15 residues long. The germline V gene has CDR1 SEHNR and CDR2 FQNEAQ (reference sequence). Trimming removed 1 base from V and 1 base from J, with 11 bases in between. CDR3 bases: TGTGCCAGCAGCTTAGGGGATACAGGGTCCTACGAGCAGTACTTC. Its translation: CASSLGDTGSYEQYF.

There are many counts of this clonotype. V and J are TRBV7-2 and TRBJ1-5, with D unresolved. Trimming pared 1 base from V and 0 bases from J, leaving 4 bases between. Germline V gene lookup returns CDR1 SGHTA and CDR2 FQGNSA. This CDR3 is 14 amino acids long. The CDR3 sequence: CASSLVHSNQPQHF. The CDR3, as DNA: TGTGCCAGCAGCTTAGTCCATAGCAATCAGCCCCAGCATTTT.

The chain has TRBV12-3 or TRBV12-4 and TRBJ2-2; tentative D call: TRBD2 (6 bases). The V end was cut by 3 bases, the J end by 6 bases, with 11 bases between. This CDR3 has 14 amino acids. CDR3 region: CASSFGRLAGELFF. CDR3 sequence (DNA): TGTGCCAGCAGTTTCGGGAGACTAGCCGGGGAGCTGTTTTTT.

This clonotype has a handful of counts. This chain links TRBV6-5 with TRBJ1-1; D possibly corresponds to TRBD1 (6 bases). Germline V CDR1 and CDR2: MNHEY, SVGAGI. The V end lost 6 bases, the J end lost 1 base, and 15 bases lay between the germline ends. This CDR3 has 15 amino acids. The CDR3 bases are TGTGCCAGCAGGCCTACAGGGACAAGGAACACTGAAGCTTTCTTT. The encoded protein is CASRPTGTRNTEAFF.

The V gene is TRBV10-3, the J gene TRBJ2-1, with 9 nucleotides matching TRBD2. The CDR3 runs to 14 residues. V lost 4 bases, J lost 4 bases, and 2 bases stayed unmatched. Per the germline V gene, CDR1 is ENHRY and CDR2 is SYGVKD. CDR3 sequence reads: CAISGTSAYNEQFF. CDR3 nucleotide sequence: TGTGCCATCAGTGGGACTAGCGCTTACAATGAGCAGTTCTTC.

CDR3: CASSQWETQYF. The CDR3 nucleotides read TGTGCCAGCAGCCAATGGGAGACCCAGTACTTC. The chain joins TRBV14 to TRBJ2-5; D is unclear. V dropped 2 bases and J dropped 5 bases, with 3 bases sitting between them. The CDR3 spans 11 residues. From germline, CDR1 is SGHDN and CDR2 FVKESK.

The chain employs TRBV11-2 and TRBJ2-3; D not certain. Germline V gene lookup returns CDR1 SGHAT and CDR2 FQNNGV. The CDR3 is 13 residues long. V was cut by 1 base and J by 9 bases, with 11 bases left in between. The DNA of the CDR3 is TGTGCCAGCAGCTTAGGTGAGGCCGGCACGCAGTATTTT. It encodes CASSLGEAGTQYF.

This sequence joins TRBV12-3 or TRBV12-4 and TRBJ2-5, with D tentatively TRBD2 (6 bases). V gave up 8 bases and J gave up 0 bases, with 19 bases separating them. The CDR3 is made up of 16 amino acids. In DNA, the CDR3 is TGTGCCAGCTTGACGGGGGTAGCGGTCAACCAAGAGACCCAGTACTTC. It translates to CASLTGVAVNQETQYF.

The chain has TRBV11-2 and TRBJ1-5; D gene unclear. Germline assignment: CDR1 SGHAT and CDR2 FQNNGV. The CDR3 extends over 17 amino acids. V lost 0 bases and J 2 bases, leaving 14 bases between the germline ends. DNA for the CDR3: TGTGCCAGCAGCTTAGACGCTGTATCCGTCGGCAATCAGCCCCAGCATTTT. This translates into CASSLDAVSVGNQPQHF. The variable domain in full, completed from reference TRBV11-2 and TRBJ1-5, reads EAGVAQSPRYKIIEKRQSVAFWCNPISGHATLYWYQQILGQGPKLLIQFQNNGVVDDSQLPKDRFSAERLKGVDSTLKIQPAKLEDSAVYLCASSLDAVSVGNQPQHFGDGTRLSIL.

This chain uses TRBV20-1 with TRBJ1-5; D possibly corresponds to TRBD1 (5 bases). The ends were cut back, 0 bases at V and 0 bases at J, with 12 bases in the middle. The CDR3 loop spans 16 amino acids. Germline lookup yields CDR1 DFQATT and CDR2 SNEGSKA (reference sequence). In DNA, the CDR3 is TGCAGTGCTAGAGATCGGGGGGAGGATAGCAATCAGCCCCAGCATTTT. Its translation: CSARDRGEDSNQPQHF.

This clonotype was counted between two and nine times. This chain links TRBV7-9 with TRBJ2-1, with TRBD2 matching over 12 bases. V was pared by 5 bases and J by 14 bases, with 10 bases of the junction left unmatched. CDR3 length: 14 residues. CDR1 SEHNR and CDR2 FQNEAQ come from the germline V gene (reference sequence). Here the CDR3 DNA reads TGTGCCAGCAGCACCCGCAGACTAGCGGGAGACGAGTTCTTC. Amino acid sequence: CASSTRRLAGDEFF.